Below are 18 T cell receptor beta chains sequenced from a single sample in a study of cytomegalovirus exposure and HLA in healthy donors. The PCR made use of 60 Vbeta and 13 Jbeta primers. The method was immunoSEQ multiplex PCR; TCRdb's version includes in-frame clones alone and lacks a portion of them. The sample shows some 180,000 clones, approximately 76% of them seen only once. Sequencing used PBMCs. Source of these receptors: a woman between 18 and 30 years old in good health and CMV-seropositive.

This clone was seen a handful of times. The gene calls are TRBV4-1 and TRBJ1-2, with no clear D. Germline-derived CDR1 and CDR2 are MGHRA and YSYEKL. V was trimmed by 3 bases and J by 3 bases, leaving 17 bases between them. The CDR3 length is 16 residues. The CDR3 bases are TGCGCCAGCAGCCATGGAAGGTCCCGGGGAGACTATGGCTACACCTTC. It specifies CASSHGRSRGDYGYTF.

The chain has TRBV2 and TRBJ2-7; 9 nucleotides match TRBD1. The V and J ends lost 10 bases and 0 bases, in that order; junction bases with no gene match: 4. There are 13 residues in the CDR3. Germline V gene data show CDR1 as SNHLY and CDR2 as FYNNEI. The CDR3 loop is CATRDRVSYEQYF. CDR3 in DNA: TGTGCCACCAGGGACAGGGTCTCCTACGAGCAGTACTTC.

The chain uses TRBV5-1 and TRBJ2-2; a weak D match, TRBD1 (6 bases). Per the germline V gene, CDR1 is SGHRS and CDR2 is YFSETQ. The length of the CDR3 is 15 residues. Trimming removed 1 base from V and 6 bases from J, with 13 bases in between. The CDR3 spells CASSLQQGFAGELFF. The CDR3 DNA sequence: TGCGCCAGCAGCTTGCAACAGGGCTTCGCCGGGGAGCTGTTTTTT.

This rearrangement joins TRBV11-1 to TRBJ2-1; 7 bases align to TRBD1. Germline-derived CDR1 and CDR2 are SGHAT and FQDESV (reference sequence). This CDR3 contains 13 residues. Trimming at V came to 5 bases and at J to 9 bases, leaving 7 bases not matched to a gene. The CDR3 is CASSVVGGLEQFF. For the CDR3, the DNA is TGTGCCAGCAGCGTAGTAGGGGGCCTTGAGCAGTTCTTC. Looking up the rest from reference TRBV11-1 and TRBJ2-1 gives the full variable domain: EAEVAQSPRYKITEKSQAVAFWCDPISGHATLYWYRQILGQGPELLVQFQDESVVDDSQLPKDRFSAERLKGVDSTLKIQPAELGDSAMYLCASSVVGGLEQFFGPGTRLTVL.

The CDR3 bases are TGTGCCAGCAGCTCCGGGGGTTACAATGAGCAGTTCTTC. It encodes CASSSGGYNEQFF. The chain couples TRBV7-8 to TRBJ2-1; D is possibly TRBD2 (6 bases). V was pared by 4 bases and J by 4 bases, with 8 bases between. CDR3 length equals 13 residues. Germline loops: CDR1 SGHVS, CDR2 FQNEAQ.

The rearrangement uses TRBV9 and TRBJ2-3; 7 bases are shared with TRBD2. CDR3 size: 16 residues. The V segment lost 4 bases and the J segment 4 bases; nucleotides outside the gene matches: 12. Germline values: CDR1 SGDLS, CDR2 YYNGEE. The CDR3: CASSPFGGVGADTQYF. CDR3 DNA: TGTGCCAGCAGCCCCTTTGGGGGGGTGGGGGCAGATACGCAGTATTTT.

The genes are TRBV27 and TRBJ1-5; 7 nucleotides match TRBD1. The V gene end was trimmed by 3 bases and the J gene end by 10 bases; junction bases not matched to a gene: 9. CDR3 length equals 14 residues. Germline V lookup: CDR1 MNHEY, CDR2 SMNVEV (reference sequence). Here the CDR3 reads CASSLTPTGTPQHF. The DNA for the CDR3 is TGTGCCAGCAGTTTGACCCCGACAGGGACTCCCCAGCATTTT.

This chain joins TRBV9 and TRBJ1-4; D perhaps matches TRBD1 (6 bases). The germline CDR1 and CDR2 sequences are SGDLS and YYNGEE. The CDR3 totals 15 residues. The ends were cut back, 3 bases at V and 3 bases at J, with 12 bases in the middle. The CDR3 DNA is TGTGCCAGCAGCGCCCAGGGGTTGTCTAATGAAAAACTGTTTTTT. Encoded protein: CASSAQGLSNEKLFF.

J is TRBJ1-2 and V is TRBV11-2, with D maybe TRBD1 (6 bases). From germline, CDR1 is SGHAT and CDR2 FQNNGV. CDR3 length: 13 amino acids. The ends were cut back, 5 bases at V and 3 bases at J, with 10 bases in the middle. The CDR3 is CASSLGQYYGYTF. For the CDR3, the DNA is TGTGCCAGCAGCCTTGGACAGTACTATGGCTACACCTTC.

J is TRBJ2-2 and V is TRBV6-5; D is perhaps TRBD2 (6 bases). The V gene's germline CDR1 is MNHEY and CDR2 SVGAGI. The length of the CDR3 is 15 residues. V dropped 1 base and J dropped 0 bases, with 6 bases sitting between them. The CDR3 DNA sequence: TGTGCCAGCAGTTACTGGGGGGCGAACACCGGGGAGCTGTTTTTT. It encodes CASSYWGANTGELFF.

The CDR3 DNA follows: TGTGCTAGTGGTTTGAGCCGGCAGGGGTCAGACACCGGGGAGCTGTTTTTT. It is translated as CASGLSRQGSDTGELFF. V gene TRBV12-5 combines with J gene TRBJ2-2; maybe TRBD1 (6 bases). The V end was cut by 2 bases, the J end by 3 bases, with 16 bases between. In germline, CDR1 is LGHNT, CDR2 FRNRAP. The CDR3 contains 17 residues. Filled out from reference TRBV12-5 and TRBJ2-2, the complete variable domain reads DARVTQTPRHKVTEMGQEVTMRCQPILGHNTVFWYRQTMMQGLELLAYFRNRAPLDDSGMPKDRFSAEMPDATLATLKIQPSEPRDSAVYFCASGLSRQGSDTGELFFGEGSRLTVL.

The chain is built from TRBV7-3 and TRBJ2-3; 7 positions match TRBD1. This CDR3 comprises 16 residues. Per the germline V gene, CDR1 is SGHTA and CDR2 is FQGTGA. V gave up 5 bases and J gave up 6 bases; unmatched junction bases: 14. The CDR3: CASSPDSVTGQDTQYF. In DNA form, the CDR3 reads TGTGCCAGCAGCCCGGACTCCGTGACAGGGCAGGATACGCAGTATTTT.

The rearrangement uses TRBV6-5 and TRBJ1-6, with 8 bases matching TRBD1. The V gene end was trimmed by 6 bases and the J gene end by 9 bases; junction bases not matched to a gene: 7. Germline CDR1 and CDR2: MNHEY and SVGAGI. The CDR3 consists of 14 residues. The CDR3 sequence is CASRSTGGFSPLHF. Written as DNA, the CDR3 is TGTGCCAGCAGGAGCACAGGGGGGTTTTCACCCCTCCACTTT.

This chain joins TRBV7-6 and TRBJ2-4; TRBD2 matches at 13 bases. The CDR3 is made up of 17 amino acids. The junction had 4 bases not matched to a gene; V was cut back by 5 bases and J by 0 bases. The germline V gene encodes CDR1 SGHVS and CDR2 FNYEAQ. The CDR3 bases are TGTGCCAGCAGCGAGACTAGCGGGGGGTTAGCCAAAAACATTCAGTACTTC. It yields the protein CASSETSGGLAKNIQYF. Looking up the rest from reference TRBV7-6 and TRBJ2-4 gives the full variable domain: GAGVSQSPRYKVTKRGQDVALRCDPISGHVSLYWYRQALGQGPEFLTYFNYEAQQDKSGLPNDRFSAERPEGSISTLTIQRTEQRDSAMYRCASSETSGGLAKNIQYFGAGTRLSVL.

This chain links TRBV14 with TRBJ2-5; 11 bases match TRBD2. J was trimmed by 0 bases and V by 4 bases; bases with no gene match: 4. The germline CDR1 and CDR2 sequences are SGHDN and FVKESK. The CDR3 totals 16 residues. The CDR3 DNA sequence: TGTGCCAGCAGCCGCTTAGCGGGGGGGTACCAAGAGACCCAGTACTTC. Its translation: CASSRLAGGYQETQYF.

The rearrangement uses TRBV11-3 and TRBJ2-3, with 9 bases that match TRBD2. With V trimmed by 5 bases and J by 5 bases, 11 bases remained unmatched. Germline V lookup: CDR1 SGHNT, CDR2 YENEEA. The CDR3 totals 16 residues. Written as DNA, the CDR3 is TGTGCCAGCAGCGATAGCGGGGGAGCCGGGGGAGATACGCAGTATTTT. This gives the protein CASSDSGGAGGDTQYF.

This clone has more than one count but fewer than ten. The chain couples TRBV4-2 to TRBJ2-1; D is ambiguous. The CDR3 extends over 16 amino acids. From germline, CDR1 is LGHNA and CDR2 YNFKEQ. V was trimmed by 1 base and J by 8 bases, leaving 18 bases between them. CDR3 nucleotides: TGTGCCAGCAGCCAAGCCACCGGTTCCAATCTGGATGAGCAGTTCTTC. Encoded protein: CASSQATGSNLDEQFF.

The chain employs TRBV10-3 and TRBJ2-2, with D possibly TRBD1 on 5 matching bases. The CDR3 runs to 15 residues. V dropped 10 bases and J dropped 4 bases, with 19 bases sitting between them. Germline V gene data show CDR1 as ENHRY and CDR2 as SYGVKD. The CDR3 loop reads CATRAGSRGTGELFF. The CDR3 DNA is TGTGCCACCAGGGCCGGGTCCAGAGGCACCGGGGAGCTGTTTTTT.